This T cell receptor (beta chain) was obtained from a study of CD8 T cells in Susac syndrome. An amount of RNA that ranged from 0.5 to 1 ug was reverse transcribed with random hexamers. By means of immunoSEQ multiplex PCR, TCR beta CDR3 spanning 54 Vbeta and 13 Jbeta underwent amplification. TCRdb processed the immunoSEQ multiplex PCR reads anew with MiXCR; each CDR3 protein has one entry. Among nearly 110,000 distinct CDR3 sequences listed, around 94% were seen once. The CDR3 totals 12 residues. Trimming shortened V by 6 bases and J by 8 bases, and 13 bases separated the two germline ends. Looked up from germline, CDR1 is MNHEY and CDR2 is SVGAGI. CD8+ and CD4+ blood T cells underwent TCR beta sequencing.

This receptor was taken from a human donor with Susac syndrome. The sequenced sample was CD8+ T cells from PBMCs. The chain employs TRBV6-5 and TRBJ1-2; D not resolved. CDR3: CASRGPEVGYTF. CDR3 sequence (DNA): TGTGCCAGCAGAGGACCTGAGGTGGGCTACACCTTC.